This T cell receptor beta chain appears in the sequencing data of a study of regulatory T cells in long-lasting Graves disease. Regarding time point: newly diagnosed GD, antithyroid drugs for less than 3 months. RNA extracted from PBMCs served as the sequencing template. Both iRepertoire HTBI primers and Arm-PCR of CDR3 regions were used to build the TCR beta libraries. TCRdb re-called the multiplex PCR reads through MiXCR, storing one row per CDR3 protein. Here the sample spans 680,000 or so distinct CDR3 sequences, roughly 16% being singletons. Germline loops: CDR1 LNHNV, CDR2 YYDKDF (reference sequence). V lost 3 bases and J 2 bases, leaving 13 bases between the germline ends. CDR3 length equals 16 residues. This clonotype was detected many times. In addition, the sample was reused for a study of T cells in Graves' hyperthyroidism and ophthalmopathy. That report adds: The TCR CDR3 first-round RT-PCR relied on the HTBI primer set.

The chain employs TRBV15 and TRBJ2-2; possibly TRBD1 for D (6 bases). The sequence was collected from a young woman with Graves disease. Material: peripheral blood mononuclear cells (PBMCs), obtained at new diagnosis, from a patient treated with antithyroid drugs. DNA of the CDR3: TGTGCCACCAGCAGGGAGTCAGGGGCCAACACCGGGGAGCTGTTTTTT. This sequence encodes CATSRESGANTGELFF.